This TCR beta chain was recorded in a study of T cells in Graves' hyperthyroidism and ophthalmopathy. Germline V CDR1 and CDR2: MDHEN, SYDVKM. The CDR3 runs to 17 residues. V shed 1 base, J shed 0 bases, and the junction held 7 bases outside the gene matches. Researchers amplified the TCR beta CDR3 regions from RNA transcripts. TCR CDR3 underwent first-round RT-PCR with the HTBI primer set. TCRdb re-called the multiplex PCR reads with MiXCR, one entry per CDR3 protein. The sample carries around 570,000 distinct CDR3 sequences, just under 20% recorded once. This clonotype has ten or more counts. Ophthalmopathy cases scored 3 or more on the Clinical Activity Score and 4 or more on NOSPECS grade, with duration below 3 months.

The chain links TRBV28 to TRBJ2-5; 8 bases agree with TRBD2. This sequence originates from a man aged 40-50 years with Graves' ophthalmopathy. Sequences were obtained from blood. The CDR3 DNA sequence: TGTGCCAGCAGTTTATCCACTAGCGGCGGGTACCAAGAGACCCAGTACTTC. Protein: CASSLSTSGGYQETQYF.